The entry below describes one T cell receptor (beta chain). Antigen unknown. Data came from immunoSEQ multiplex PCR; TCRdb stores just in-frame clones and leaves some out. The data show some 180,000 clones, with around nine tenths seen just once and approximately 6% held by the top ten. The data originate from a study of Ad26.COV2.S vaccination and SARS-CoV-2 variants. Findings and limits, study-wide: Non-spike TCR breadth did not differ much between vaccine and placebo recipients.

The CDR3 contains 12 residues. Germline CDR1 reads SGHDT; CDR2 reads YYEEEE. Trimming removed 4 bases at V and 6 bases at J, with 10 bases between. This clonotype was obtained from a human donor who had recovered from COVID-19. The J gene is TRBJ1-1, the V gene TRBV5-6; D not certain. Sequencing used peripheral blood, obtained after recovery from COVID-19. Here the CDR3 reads CASSHRLPEAFF. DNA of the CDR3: TGTGCCAGCAGCCATCGGCTCCCTGAAGCTTTCTTT.